This TCR beta chain emerged from a study of blood T cell repertoires in COVID-19. Turning to the study itself: The samples span acute and convalescent COVID-19 from the United States, Italy and Spain. The cDNA or gDNA used as material had been derived from T cells, B-cell-depleted T cells, or PBMCs.

The germline gives CDR1 LGHNT, CDR2 FRNRAP. This CDR3 contains 13 residues. Trimming removed 5 bases from V and 8 bases from J, with 15 bases in between. Patients from Seattle were sampled longitudinally, starting during active infection. Original analysis: Estimated nucleated cell counts came from reference gene primer amplification. This table comes from immunoSEQ multiplex PCR, and its TCRdb copy is limited to in-frame clones, with some not included. V and J calls and clone size are given by that table; D and trimming were obtained from the DNA. The data contain around 94,000 clones, approximately 92% of them singletons.

Input material: peripheral blood. The clonotype comes from a woman aged 50 to 65 with COVID-19, enrolled during active disease. The chain has TRBV12-5 and TRBJ1-1; D not certain. The CDR3 bases are TGTGCTAGTGGTGCCACAGTTAACAACGAAGCTTTCTTT. This translates into CASGATVNNEAFF. Full variable domain (rest looked up from reference TRBV12-5 and TRBJ1-1): DARVTQTPRHKVTEMGQEVTMRCQPILGHNTVFWYRQTMMQGLELLAYFRNRAPLDDSGMPKDRFSAEMPDATLATLKIQPSEPRDSAVYFCASGATVNNEAFFGQGTRLTVV.